This T cell receptor (beta chain) was documented in a study of cytomegalovirus exposure and HLA in healthy donors. This clone was counted a single time. Its target is not known. Findings and limits, study-wide: The number of N-insertions in an Asian-associated ancestry cluster was reportedly below the 666-donor mean in a later analysis. In a later analysis, HLA-associated beta chains showed higher expansion and lower generation probabilities than comparable chains. It was likely that a cluster of highly shared sequence variants was a sequencing artifact. Within an earlier analysis, most TCR beta V segments proved productive either about 90% or about 30% of the time.

13 Jbeta primers and 60 Vbeta primers were used for the PCR. The protocol was immunoSEQ multiplex PCR, while the TCRdb copy is restricted to in-frame clones and leaves out a portion. Found here are over 110,000 clones, 82% of them singletons; the top ten hold around 2.4%. J was trimmed by 7 bases and V by 5 bases; bases with no gene match: 9. The CDR3 runs 16 residues. From germline, CDR1 is MNHEY and CDR2 SMNVEV (reference sequence). This TCR was recovered from a male donor in good health and CMV-seronegative. The source material was PBMCs. The V gene is TRBV27, the J gene TRBJ2-1, with 12 bases matching TRBD2. CDR3 sequence: CASSPASGRALNEQFF. In nucleotides, the CDR3 is TGTGCCAGCAGTCCCGCTAGCGGGAGGGCGTTGAATGAGCAGTTCTTC.